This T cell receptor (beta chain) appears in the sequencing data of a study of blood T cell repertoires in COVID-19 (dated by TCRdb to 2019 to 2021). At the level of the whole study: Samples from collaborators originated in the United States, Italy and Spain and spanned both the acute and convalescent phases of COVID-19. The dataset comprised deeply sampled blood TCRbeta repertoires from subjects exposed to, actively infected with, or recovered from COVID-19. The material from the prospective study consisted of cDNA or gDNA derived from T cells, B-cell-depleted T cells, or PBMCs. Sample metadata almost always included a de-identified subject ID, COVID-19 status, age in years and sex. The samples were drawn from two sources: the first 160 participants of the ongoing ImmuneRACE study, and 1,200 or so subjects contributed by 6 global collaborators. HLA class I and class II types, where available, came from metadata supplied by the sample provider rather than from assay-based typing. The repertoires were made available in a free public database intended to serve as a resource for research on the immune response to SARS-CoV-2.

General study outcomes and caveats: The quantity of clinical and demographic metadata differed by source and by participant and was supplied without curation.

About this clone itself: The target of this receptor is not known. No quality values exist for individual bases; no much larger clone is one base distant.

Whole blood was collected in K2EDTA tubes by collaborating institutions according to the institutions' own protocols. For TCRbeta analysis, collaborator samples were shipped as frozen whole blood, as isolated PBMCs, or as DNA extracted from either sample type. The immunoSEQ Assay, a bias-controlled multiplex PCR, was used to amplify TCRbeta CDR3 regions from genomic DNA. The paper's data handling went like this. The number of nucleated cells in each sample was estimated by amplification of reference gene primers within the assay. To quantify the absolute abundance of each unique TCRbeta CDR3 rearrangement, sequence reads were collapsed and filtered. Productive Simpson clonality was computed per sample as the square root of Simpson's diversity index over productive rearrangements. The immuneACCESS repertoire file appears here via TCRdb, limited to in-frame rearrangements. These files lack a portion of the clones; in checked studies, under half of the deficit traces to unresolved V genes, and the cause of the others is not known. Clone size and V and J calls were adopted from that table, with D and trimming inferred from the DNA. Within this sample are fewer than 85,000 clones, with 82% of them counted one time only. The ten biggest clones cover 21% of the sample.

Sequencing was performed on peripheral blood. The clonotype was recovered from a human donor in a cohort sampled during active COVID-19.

This receptor carries the CDR3 CAWHKTGVAYEQYF. The DNA reads as follows: TGTGCCTGGCATAAAACAGGGGTCGCCTACGAGCAGTACTTC. This chain joins TRBV30 to TRBJ2-7; 7 of the junction bases match TRBD1. After removal of 5 bases from V and 2 bases from J, the junction retains 9 bases not matched to a gene. The CDR3 goes from the cysteine to the phenylalanine over 14 residues. The read is trimmed to its CDR3 DNA, 42 bases read in frame from base 1. Taken from the germline V gene (reference sequence), the CDR1 and CDR2 loops are GTSNPN and SVGIG. The entire variable domain, with the stretches around the CDR3 drawn from the reference TRBV30 and TRBJ2-7 proteins, is SQTIHQWPATLVQPVGSPLSLECTVEGTSNPNLYWYRQAAGRGLQLLFYSVGIGQISSEVPQNLSASRPQDRQFILSSKKLLLSDSGFYLCAWHKTGVAYEQYFGPGTRLTVT.